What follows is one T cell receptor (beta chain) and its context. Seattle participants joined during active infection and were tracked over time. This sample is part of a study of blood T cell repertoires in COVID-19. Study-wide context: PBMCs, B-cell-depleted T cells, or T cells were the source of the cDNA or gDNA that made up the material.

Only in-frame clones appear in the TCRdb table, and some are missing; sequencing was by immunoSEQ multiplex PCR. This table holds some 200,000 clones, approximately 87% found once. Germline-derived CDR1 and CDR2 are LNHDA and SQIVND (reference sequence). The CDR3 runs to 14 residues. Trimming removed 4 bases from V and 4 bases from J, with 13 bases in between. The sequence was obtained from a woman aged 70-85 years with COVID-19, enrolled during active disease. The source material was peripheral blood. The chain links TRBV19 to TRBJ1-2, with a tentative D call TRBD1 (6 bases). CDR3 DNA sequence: TGTGCCAGTAGTACGCCCGGGACACCCTATGGCTACACCTTC. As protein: CASSTPGTPYGYTF.